The 31 T cell receptor beta chains below all came from one sample that was sequenced in a study of CD8 T cells in Susac syndrome. A quantity of roughly 0.5 to 1 ug RNA underwent reverse transcription using random hexamers. TCRdb reprocessed the immunoSEQ multiplex PCR reads via MiXCR and lists one record per CDR3 protein. This sample yields just over 300,000 distinct CDR3 sequences, of which about 90% are seen a single time; 0.065% belongs to the top ten. Sequenced sample: CD4+ T cells from PBMCs. These receptors were taken from a human donor with multiple sclerosis.

This chain connects TRBV11-2 to TRBJ2-5, with 10 bases fitting TRBD2. This CDR3 is 14 amino acids long. V gave up 1 base and J gave up 5 bases; unmatched junction bases: 1. Germline CDR1 is SGHAT and CDR2 is FQNNGV. Here the CDR3 reads CASSLAAGGETQYF. CDR3 nucleotide sequence: TGTGCCAGCAGCTTAGCAGCGGGAGGGGAGACCCAGTACTTC.

The rearrangement joins TRBV27 to TRBJ1-2; TRBD1 matches 8 bases. The CDR3 extends over 15 amino acids. Germline trimming cut 6 bases from V and 3 bases from J; bases unmatched to any gene: 9. The V gene's germline CDR1 is MNHEY and CDR2 SMNVEV (reference sequence). CDR3 DNA sequence: TGTGCCAGCAGCAACCTCCCCAGGGGGCACTATGGCTACACCTTC. It translates to CASSNLPRGHYGYTF.

The chain uses TRBV6-6 and TRBJ1-5; D unresolved. In germline, CDR1 is MNHNY, CDR2 SVGAGI (reference sequence). The CDR3 has 15 residues. V lost 4 bases, J lost 6 bases, and 16 bases lay in between. CDR3 bases: TGTGCCAGCAGTTCCCCCGGAGGGTATGGTCAGCCCCAGCATTTT. Its protein is CASSSPGGYGQPQHF.

V gene TRBV12-3 or TRBV12-4 combines with J gene TRBJ2-4; D is unresolved. The germline V and J ends were trimmed by 5 bases and 0 bases, with 11 bases remaining between them. The CDR3 totals 15 residues. The CDR3 loop reads CASSLPPLAKNIQYF. The CDR3 DNA reads as TGTGCCAGCAGTCTCCCCCCCCTAGCCAAAAACATTCAGTACTTC.

V usage is TRBV7-9 and J usage is TRBJ1-1; 7 positions agree with TRBD1. Germline lookup yields CDR1 SEHNR and CDR2 FQNEAQ (reference sequence). The CDR3 consists of 19 residues. The trim removed 5 bases at V and 0 bases at J, leaving 18 bases unmatched. In DNA, the CDR3 is TGTGCCAGCAGCACAAACCCTTGGACAAGGGGGCATATGAACACTGAAGCTTTCTTT. Encoded protein: CASSTNPWTRGHMNTEAFF. Full variable domain (remainder filled in from reference TRBV7-9 and TRBJ1-1): DTGVSQNPRHKITKRGQNVTFRCDPISEHNRLYWYRQTLGQGPEFLTYFQNEAQLEKSRLLSDRFSAERPKGSFSTLEIQRTEQGDSAMYLCASSTNPWTRGHMNTEAFFGQGTRLTVV.

The rearrangement links TRBV12-3 or TRBV12-4 to TRBJ1-2, with a possible D match to TRBD1 (5 bases). V was pared by 7 bases and J by 5 bases, with 11 bases between. The CDR3 has 12 residues. CDR3 in amino acids: CASNWGGYGYTF. CDR3 in DNA: TGTGCCAGCAATTGGGGGGGATATGGCTACACCTTC.

V and J are TRBV2 and TRBJ2-2, with 12 positions matching TRBD1. CDR3 length: 17 amino acids. V gave up 2 bases and J gave up 6 bases; unmatched junction bases: 7. CDR1 SNHLY and CDR2 FYNNEI come from the germline V gene. CDR3 nucleotide sequence: TGTGCCAGCAGTGAAATCCCTGGGACAGGGGGCCCCGGGGAGCTGTTTTTT. Its translation is CASSEIPGTGGPGELFF.

The V and J genes are TRBV5-1 and TRBJ2-4, with D possibly being TRBD1 or TRBD2 (5 bases each). The CDR3 has 12 residues. The ends were cut back, 3 bases at V and 16 bases at J, with 17 bases in the middle. Germline-derived CDR1 and CDR2 are SGHRS and YFSETQ. The CDR3 is CASSSTPGQAYF. CDR3 sequence (DNA): TGCGCCAGCAGCTCGACTCCGGGGCAGGCATACTTC.

This clonotype was recorded once. The chain links TRBV28 to TRBJ2-6; 8 bases are a match to TRBD1. V dropped 4 bases and J dropped 4; count of bases not matched to a gene: 3. The CDR3 is 15 amino acids. The germline V gene encodes CDR1 MDHEN and CDR2 SYDVKM. DNA of the CDR3: TGTGCCAGCAGTTGGACAGGGTCCGGGGCCAACGTCCTGACTTTC. This encodes CASSWTGSGANVLTF.

V is TRBV7-3 and J is TRBJ2-7; D unclear. This CDR3 has 15 residues. The ends were cut back, 0 bases at V and 0 bases at J, with 9 bases in the middle. Germline V gene lookup returns CDR1 SGHTA and CDR2 FQGTGA. The DNA of the CDR3 is TGTGCCAGCAGCTTAACGGGCTCTCACTCCTACGAGCAGTACTTC. Translation: CASSLTGSHSYEQYF.

The chain links TRBV6-5 to TRBJ2-5, with 12 bases matching TRBD2. Trimming took 4 bases from V and 4 from J; bases not matched to a gene: 4. The CDR3 runs 15 residues. Germline lookup yields CDR1 MNHEY and CDR2 SVGAGI. CDR3 amino acids: CASSSGLAGIETQYF. DNA of the CDR3: TGTGCCAGCAGTTCCGGACTAGCGGGAATAGAGACCCAGTACTTC.

The chain combines TRBV20-1 with TRBJ1-1, with D possibly matching TRBD1 (6 bases). The V and J ends lost 3 bases and 7 bases respectively, with 12 bases between them. CDR1 and CDR2 from the germline V gene are DFQATT and SNEGSKA (reference sequence). This CDR3 is 12 amino acids long. The CDR3 nucleotides read TGCAGTGCTAGCCCAAGGGGGAATGAAGCTTTCTTT. Protein sequence: CSASPRGNEAFF.

V gene TRBV7-2 combines with J gene TRBJ1-2; unclear D gene. The V gene lost 1 base and the J gene lost 2 bases, with 8 bases spanning the gap. Germline V gene lookup returns CDR1 SGHTA and CDR2 FQGNSA. The CDR3 has 14 amino acids. This CDR3 is CASSLVRNNYGYTF. The CDR3, as DNA: TGTGCCAGCAGCTTAGTTAGGAACAACTATGGCTACACCTTC.

The chain couples TRBV7-9 to TRBJ1-1, with D unresolved. The CDR3 is made up of 11 amino acids. Germline loops: CDR1 SEHNR, CDR2 FQNEAQ (reference sequence). V lost 5 bases and J lost 13, with 14 bases in between. CDR3 DNA: TGTGCCAGCAGCGGAAGGGTGAGGGTTTTCTTT. Translating gives CASSGRVRVFF. Drawing the rest from reference TRBV7-9 and TRBJ1-1, the complete variable domain is DTGVSQNPRHKITKRGQNVTFRCDPISEHNRLYWYRQTLGQGPEFLTYFQNEAQLEKSRLLSDRFSAERPKGSFSTLEIQRTEQGDSAMYLCASSGRVRVFFGQGTRLTVV.

This chain connects TRBV4-1 to TRBJ2-1, with D possibly TRBD2 on 6 matching bases. CDR3 length: 17 residues. Trimming took 0 bases from V and 0 from J, leaving 12 bases between them. Germline V gives CDR1 MGHRA, CDR2 YSYEKL. The CDR3 coding sequence is TGCGCCAGCAGCCAAGAGGGACTCCGTGGCTCCTACAATGAGCAGTTCTTC. It yields the protein CASSQEGLRGSYNEQFF.

This clonotype has just one count. The chain joins TRBV27 to TRBJ1-1; TRBD1 might be the D (5 bases). The V end was cut by 2 bases, the J end by 6 bases, with 10 bases between. Germline CDR1 is MNHEY and CDR2 is SMNVEV (reference sequence). This CDR3 contains 13 residues. CDR3 in amino acids: CASSLRGWAEAFF. CDR3 coding DNA: TGTGCCAGCAGTTTAAGGGGATGGGCTGAAGCTTTCTTT.

The chain uses TRBV20-1 and TRBJ2-3; tentative D call: TRBD1 (5 bases). V was clipped by 3 bases and J by 6 bases, with 19 bases between them. The CDR3 covers 15 residues. Germline V gene sequence: CDR1 DFQATT, CDR2 SNEGSKA (reference sequence). The CDR3 DNA follows: TGCAGTGCTAGTACCTCGGCTTGGGGCTCGGATACGCAGTATTTT. Its translation: CSASTSAWGSDTQYF.

The CDR3 DNA is TGCAGTGCTATCGTTACAGGGGGCGCACAGCCCCAGCATTTT. Amino acid sequence: CSAIVTGGAQPQHF. This sequence joins TRBV20-1 and TRBJ1-5; 9 positions match TRBD1. The junction had 8 bases not matched to a gene; V was cut back by 4 bases and J by 7 bases. The CDR3 has 14 amino acids. CDR1 is DFQATT and CDR2 is SNEGSKA in the germline V gene (reference sequence).

The V gene is TRBV7-9, the J gene TRBJ2-5, with TRBD1 matching over 7 bases. V shed 3 bases and J 2 bases; nucleotides not matched to a gene: 3. The CDR3 extends over 14 amino acids. Germline V gives CDR1 SEHNR, CDR2 FQNEAQ (reference sequence). The chain's CDR3 is CASSFDRVQETQYF. CDR3 DNA sequence: TGTGCCAGCAGCTTCGACAGGGTTCAAGAGACCCAGTACTTC.

The chain carries TRBV15 and TRBJ1-2, with no clear D. CDR3 size: 16 residues. The germline V and J ends were trimmed by 5 bases and 0 bases, with 16 bases remaining between them. Germline V gene data show CDR1 as LNHNV and CDR2 as YYDKDF (reference sequence). CDR3 sequence: CATSPKPWAPNYGYTF. The CDR3 DNA sequence: TGTGCCACCAGCCCGAAGCCTTGGGCTCCTAACTATGGCTACACCTTC.

The chain combines TRBV19 with TRBJ2-3; 7 bases align to TRBD2. This CDR3 is built from 14 residues. The V segment lost 6 bases and the J segment 2 bases; nucleotides outside the gene matches: 5. CDR1 and CDR2 (germline): LNHDA, SQIVND (reference sequence). CDR3 sequence reads: CASSRSGYTDTQYF. Written as DNA, the CDR3 is TGTGCCAGTAGCCGTAGCGGGTACACAGATACGCAGTATTTT. Based on the CDR3 plus reference TRBV19 and TRBJ2-3, the full variable domain is DGGITQSPKYLFRKEGQNVTLSCEQNLNHDAMYWYRQDPGQGLRLIYYSQIVNDFQKGDIAEGYSVSREKKESFPLTVTSAQKNPTAFYLCASSRSGYTDTQYFGPGTRLTVL.

The chain combines TRBV7-2 with TRBJ2-7; D is possibly TRBD2 (6 bases). This CDR3 is built from 16 residues. Germline-derived CDR1 and CDR2 are SGHTA and FQGNSA. V was clipped by 0 bases and J by 2 bases, with 14 bases between them. The CDR3 spells CASSLASGIPTYEQYF. CDR3 nucleotides: TGTGCCAGCAGCTTAGCTAGCGGTATACCTACCTACGAGCAGTACTTC.

The chain couples TRBV20-1 to TRBJ2-7; the D gene could be TRBD1 or TRBD2 (5 bases each). Germline V gene lookup returns CDR1 DFQATT and CDR2 SNEGSKA (reference sequence). The V end lost 7 bases, the J end lost 3 bases, and 13 bases lay between the germline ends. The CDR3 sequence is 12 residues long. The CDR3 protein is CSVWDASYEQYF. The CDR3 nucleotides are TGCAGTGTATGGGACGCAAGCTACGAGCAGTACTTC.

The chain links TRBV6-6 to TRBJ2-5, with 7 bases aligning to TRBD2. The CDR3 loop spans 16 amino acids. V shed 5 bases, J shed 2 bases, and the junction held 11 bases outside the gene matches. Per germline, CDR1 MNHNY and CDR2 SVGAGI (reference sequence). The CDR3 DNA reads as TGTGCCAGCAGTCCCCGGGTAGCGGGCCTACAAGAGACCCAGTACTTC. As protein: CASSPRVAGLQETQYF.

This clonotype was seen once. The conserved phenylalanine or tryptophan is not found at the CDR3 terminus, so this likely reflects a read error. The chain combines TRBV5-1 with TRBJ2-7; maybe TRBD2 (6 bases). The CDR3 is 15 amino acids. The germline CDR1 and CDR2 sequences are SGHRS and YFSETQ. Trimming took 0 bases from V and 4 from J, leaving 14 bases between them. CDR3 nucleotides: TGCGCCAGCAGCTTGGCCGAGACTAGAGGATACGAGCAGTACTCC. Residues: CASSLAETRGYEQYS.

Here the CDR3 DNA reads TGTGCCAGCAGAGGACAGGGAGGGGGCAATCAGCCCCAGCATTTT. Translating gives CASRGQGGGNQPQHF. The chain has TRBV7-2 and TRBJ1-5, with 8 positions matching TRBD1. The trim removed 6 bases at V and 2 bases at J, leaving 6 bases unmatched. This CDR3 spans 15 amino acids. Germline V gives CDR1 SGHTA, CDR2 FQGNSA. The full variable domain, its missing parts supplied by reference TRBV7-2 and TRBJ1-5, is GAGVSQSPSNKVTEKGKDVELRCDPISGHTALYWYRQSLGQGLEFLIYFQGNSAPDKSGLPSDRFSAERTGGSVSTLTIQRTQQEDSAVYLCASRGQGGGNQPQHFGDGTRLSIL.

The chain links TRBV4-1 to TRBJ1-4; 7 bases map to TRBD1. After removal of 3 bases from V and 0 bases from J, the junction contained 1 base not matched to a gene. The CDR3 contains 15 residues. The germline gives CDR1 MGHRA, CDR2 YSYEKL. The CDR3 region has the DNA TGCGCCAGCAGCCAGGGGACAGCAACTAATGAAAAACTGTTTTTT. Its translation is CASSQGTATNEKLFF.

This clonotype has only one observation. This rearrangement joins TRBV30 to TRBJ1-1; TRBD1 is a possible D gene (6 bases). The germline CDR1 and CDR2 sequences are GTSNPN and SVGIG (reference sequence). V was shortened by 3 bases and J by 0 bases, with 11 bases between the two germline ends. This CDR3 contains 14 residues. The CDR3 nucleotides are TGTGCCTGGAGGCGCAGGGGCCTGAACACTGAAGCTTTCTTT. This codes for CAWRRRGLNTEAFF.

This sequence joins TRBV19 and TRBJ2-1; TRBD2 matches at 9 bases. CDR3 length equals 16 residues. V lost 5 bases to trimming and J lost 4 bases; unmatched junction nucleotides: 9. Germline assignment: CDR1 LNHDA and CDR2 SQIVND (reference sequence). The CDR3 coding sequence is TGTGCCAGTAGTCGGACCTCTAGCGGGGTTTACAATGAGCAGTTCTTC. It specifies CASSRTSSGVYNEQFF.

This chain connects TRBV4-2 to TRBJ1-1, with D possibly TRBD1 on 6 matching bases. The CDR3 is 15 residues long. The V end was cut by 4 bases, the J end by 4 bases, with 16 bases between. Per the germline V gene, CDR1 is LGHNA and CDR2 is YNFKEQ. The CDR3 DNA follows: TGTGCCAGCAGCCTTACACAGGGCGGGGTCACTGAAGCTTTCTTT. Amino acid sequence: CASSLTQGGVTEAFF.

This clonotype was found once. At one end, the junction sequence differs from germline, possibly due to a read error. The V call is TRBV6-5, the J call TRBJ2-7; perhaps D is TRBD1 or TRBD2 (6 bases each). The CDR3 extends over 15 amino acids. CDR1 and CDR2 from the germline V gene are MNHEY and SVGAGI. The CDR3 sequence is CVSSYRGLPSYEQYF. The DNA for the CDR3 is TGTGTCAGCAGTTACCGGGGGCTTCCCTCCTACGAGCAGTACTTC.